The clone carrying this T cell receptor (beta chain) has a handful of counts. These data are taken from a study of T cells in Graves' hyperthyroidism and ophthalmopathy. Germline CDR1 and CDR2: MGHRA and YSYEKL. The V end was cut by 3 bases, the J end by 4 bases, with 12 bases between. The CDR3 has 15 residues. Researchers took RNA transcripts and amplified the TCR beta CDR3 regions from them. Carried out on the TCR CDR3, a first-round RT-PCR used the HTBI primer set. MiXCR, applied by TCRdb to the multiplex PCR reads, yields one record per CDR3 protein. The sample includes hundreds of thousands of distinct CDR3 sequences, approximately 17% of them seen just once.

Sequenced: blood. The sequence was collected from a woman between 18 and 29 years old with Graves' ophthalmopathy. This sequence joins TRBV4-1 and TRBJ1-4; D gene unclear. This CDR3 reads CASSQPGIGNEKLFF. The CDR3 DNA is TGCGCCAGCAGCCAGCCGGGGATCGGTAATGAAAAACTGTTTTTT.